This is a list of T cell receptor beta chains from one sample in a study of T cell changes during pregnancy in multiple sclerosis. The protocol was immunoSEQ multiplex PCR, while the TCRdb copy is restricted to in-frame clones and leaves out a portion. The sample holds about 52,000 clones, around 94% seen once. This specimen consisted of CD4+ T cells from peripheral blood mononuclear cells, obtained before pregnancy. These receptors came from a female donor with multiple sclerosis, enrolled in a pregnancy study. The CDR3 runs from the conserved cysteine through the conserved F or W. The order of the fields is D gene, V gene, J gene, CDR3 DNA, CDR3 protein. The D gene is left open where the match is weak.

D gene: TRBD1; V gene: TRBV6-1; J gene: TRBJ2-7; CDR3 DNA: TGTGCCAGCATGTGGGGACAGGGAGTGCAGGAGCAGTACTTC; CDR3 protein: CASMWGQGVQEQYF
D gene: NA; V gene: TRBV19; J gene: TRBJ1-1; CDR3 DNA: TGTGCCAGTTATTTCAACACTGAAGCTTTCTTT; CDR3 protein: CASYFNTEAFF
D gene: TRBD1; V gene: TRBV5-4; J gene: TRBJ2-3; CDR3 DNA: TGTGCCAGCAGCTTGGTTAGGACAGGGGAGGCAGATACGCAGTATTTT; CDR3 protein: CASSLVRTGEADTQYF
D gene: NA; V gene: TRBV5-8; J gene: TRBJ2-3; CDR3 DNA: TGTGCCAGCCAGCTCAGGGTCTTTCCCACACTCGATACGCAGTATTTT; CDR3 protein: CASQLRVFPTLDTQYF
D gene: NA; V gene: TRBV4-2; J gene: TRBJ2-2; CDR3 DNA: TGTGCCAGCAGCCAAGTCAGGGGTGGGGAGCTGTTTTTT; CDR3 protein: CASSQVRGGELFF
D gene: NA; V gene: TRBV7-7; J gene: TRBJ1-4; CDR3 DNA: TGTGCCAGCAGCTTATCCAGGGCGGATGAAAAACTGTTTTTT; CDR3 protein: CASSLSRADEKLFF
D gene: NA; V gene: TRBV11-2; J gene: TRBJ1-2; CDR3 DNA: TGTGCCAGCAGCTTTCTGAGGGAGGCTGGCTACACCTTC; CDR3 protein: CASSFLREAGYTF
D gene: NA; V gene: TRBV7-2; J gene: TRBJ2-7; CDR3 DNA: TGTGCCAGCAGCTTAGACCTATTCTACGAGCAGTACTTC; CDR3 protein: CASSLDLFYEQYF
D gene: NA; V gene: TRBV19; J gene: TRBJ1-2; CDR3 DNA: TGTGCCAGTAGTATAGGACTGTCACAGGCAGCTCTCTATGGCTACACCTTC; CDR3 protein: CASSIGLSQAALYGYTF
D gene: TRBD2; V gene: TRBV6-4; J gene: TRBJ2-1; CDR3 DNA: TGTGCCAGCAGTGACGGGACTAGCGGCAATGAGCAGTTCTTC; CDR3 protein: CASSDGTSGNEQFF
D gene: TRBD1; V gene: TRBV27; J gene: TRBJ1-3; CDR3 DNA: TGTGCCAGCAGTTTATTCGGGACAGCTGGAAACACCATATATTTT; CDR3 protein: CASSLFGTAGNTIYF
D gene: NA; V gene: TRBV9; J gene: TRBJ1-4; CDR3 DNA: TGTGCCAGCAGCGTAGGTCCGGGTACCTATCCACTGTTTTTT; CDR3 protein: CASSVGPGTYPLFF
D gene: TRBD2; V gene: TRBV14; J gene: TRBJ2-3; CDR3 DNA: TGTGCCAGCAGCCAGATCAGCGGGAGTGGCACAGATACGCAGTATTTT; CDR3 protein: CASSQISGSGTDTQYF
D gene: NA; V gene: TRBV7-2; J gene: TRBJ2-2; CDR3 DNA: TGTGCCAGCAGCTACACAGGGAACACCGGGGAGCTGTTTTTT; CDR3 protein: CASSYTGNTGELFF
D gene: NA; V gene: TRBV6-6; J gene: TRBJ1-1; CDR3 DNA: TGTGCCAGCAGTTACTCGCGGGTATCTGAAGCTTTCTTT; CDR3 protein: CASSYSRVSEAFF
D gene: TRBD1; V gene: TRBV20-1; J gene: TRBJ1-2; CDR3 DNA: TGCAGTGGCATCACAGGGGCTGGCTACACCTTC; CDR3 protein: CSGITGAGYTF